Included here is one T cell receptor beta chain sequence, with context. Its cognate antigen has yet to be identified. A read error may account for a junction end that differs from germline. The cohort consisted of 650 to 700 healthy bone marrow donors. At the time of sampling, all cohort members were nominally healthy, though unrecorded immune exposures were likely present. The donor was CMV seronegative and belonged to the group of roughly 330 seronegative cohort members. Every donor gave a peripheral blood sample, and the peripheral blood mononuclear cells from that sample were used for TCR beta sequencing. The Qiagen DNeasy Blood Extraction Kit was used to extract genomic DNA from the blood cell samples. This sample is drawn from a study of cytomegalovirus exposure and HLA in healthy donors (dated by TCRdb to 2016 to 2017). At the level of the whole study: According to an earlier analysis of a few hundred of the donors, about 179 million T cells yielded over 100 million unique TCR beta sequences and approximately 300 Gb of sequence data. A separate validation cohort of about 110 different subjects was used in addition to the approximately 610-subject first cohort. The study used immunosequencing to profile the T cell repertoires of some 600 subjects and linked those repertoires to cytomegalovirus serostatus. Every discovery cohort repertoire had been produced on one sequencing platform. Across 300 to 400 genotyped donors of the cohort, an average of about 240,000 unique TCR beta nucleotide sequences per donor were sequenced, and 15% to 20% of those sequences were non-productive. In an earlier analysis of roughly 600 of the donors, high-throughput TCR beta sequencing was used to judge whether each TCR beta V gene segment behaved as functional or pseudogenic. The study aimed to test whether signatures of past pathogen exposure could be identified by cataloging public T cell receptors. Approximately 310 gigabases of sequencing data and roughly 81 million unique TCR sequences made up an early release that covered fewer than 650 HLA-typed donors. The genetic ancestry cluster associated with self-reported Caucasian donors included around 76% of the 398 genotyped donors. Donor age, sex, ethnicity and CMV serostatus were compiled alongside the repertoire data. HLA typing covered class I and class II loci at four-digit resolution. Rather than using new phenotypic data, the later analysis identified candidate immune exposures from TCR beta sequences and from how often those sequences occurred across donors. Typing coverage varied by locus: roughly 629-640 donors for A, B, C, DRB1 and DQB1; under 550 for DQA1; 606 for DPA1; some 470 for DPB1. Roughly five DR-DQ haplotypes were handled as single units for association and clustering because linkage in the cohort was strong. High-throughput TCR immunosequencing, statistical association of individual TCRs with disease status, and machine learning were combined to predict cytomegalovirus infection status. A later analysis re-examined previously published TCR beta repertoires from just over 650 donors and added high-resolution HLA genotyping to investigate patterns of TCR occurrence. A later genetic analysis used genome-wide SNP genotypes for about 60% of the 666 donors, treating that subset as a discovery cohort. Points the paper makes about the study in general: Some IMGT-functional V segments, including TRBV6-2 and TRBV6-3, could not be told apart with the 87-base-pair reads, so those segments were excluded. A later analysis found that TCR association rates varied across HLA loci, with DRB1 alleles showing the most associated TCRs and HLA-C alleles the fewest. In a later analysis, most CMV-associated TCR beta chains were found to appear HLA-restricted, with HLA associations seemingly driven largely by CMV exposure. Several of the top co-occurrence clusters appeared to be linked to parvovirus B19, influenza, CMV and Epstein-Barr virus, according to a later analysis. A further reported finding was that TCR beta sequences accurately predicted the HLA-A and HLA-B alleles for most subjects in the first cohort. Broadly in line with IMGT annotations, most TCR beta V segments showed up in productive rearrangements about 90% or about 30% of the time in an earlier analysis of several hundred of the donors. When HLA alleles, especially DR and DQ, strongly co-occurred, TCR associations were difficult to assign to individual alleles. Correlated functional status among segregating V segments might reflect linkage disequilibrium, but an unknown experimental factor could not be ruled out. A cluster of highly shared sequence variants was judged likely to be a technical artifact of the sequencing pipeline. Roughly uniform sequencing depth across donors was assumed in presence/absence analyses, although this assumption may not hold. A later genetic analysis associated a missense DCLRE1C variant with V-gene and J-gene trimming of TCR beta chains, and an independent cohort replicated the association. Most TCR sequences were observed very rarely across donors, whereas some public TCRs were present in many individuals. The cohort was sequenced for TCR beta chains only, and without alpha or paired-chain data the features that could be detected were limited. Immune exposure information for the cohort was limited to CMV serostatus. Because counts were too low, 15 to 20 rarely observed V segments, including chromosome 9 orphons, were excluded from the earlier analysis of 587 of the donors. It was suggested by the authors that the approach could potentially be generalized to other disease states and immunological phenotypes. Compared with equally common non-associated chains, HLA-associated TCR beta chains in a later analysis were more clonally expanded and had lower generation probabilities. In vitro tests confirmed that three of the cytomegalovirus-associated TCR beta chains recognize cytomegalovirus antigens. The classifier was reported to diagnose cytomegalovirus status with high specificity and sensitivity in both the original and validation cohorts. In a later analysis, around 15,000 TCR beta sequences were associated with specific HLA alleles at a false discovery rate of 0.05. The study gave a list of about 160 TCR beta chains associated with cytomegalovirus. Because HLA typing was unavailable for some donors at each locus, only the typed subset was used in association tests. In a later genetic analysis, fewer N-insertions in productive TCRs were reported among donors in an Asian-associated ancestry cluster than the roughly 700-donor mean.

The receptor library was made with the immunoSEQ multiplex PCR assay. For the multiplex PCR, a mixture combining 60 forward primers for TCR Vbeta segments and 13 reverse primers for TCR Jbeta segments was used. The CDR3 region of rearranged TCR beta genes was amplified from genomic DNA with a multiplex PCR assay. On the Illumina HiSeq System, the amplified TCR beta libraries were sequenced as 87-base-pair reads. Under the source paper's analysis protocol: In a later analysis, 70 million to 95 million unique TCR beta chains were counted across the 500 to 850 repertoires, and roughly 9.9 million of these chains were shared by at least two donors. Raw reads were error-corrected and collapsed into unique sequences with a nearest-neighbor algorithm that merged closely related sequences to remove PCR and sequencing errors. V, D and J gene segments were assigned by aligning CDR3 sequences to IMGT reference sequences. For a sequence to be retained, a match of at least six nucleotides was required to both a V gene segment and a J gene segment. Rearrangements were called productive when the CDR3 lacked stop codons and stayed in frame with V and J; all others were non-productive. Following IMGT convention, CDR3 was defined as the stretch from the second conserved V-encoded cysteine to the conserved J-encoded phenylalanine. Sequences without an unambiguous match to a single V gene segment were excluded from the earlier analysis of over 500 of the donors. An earlier analysis of a few hundred of the donors called V segments functional above 56.7% productive rearrangements and segregating when the between-donor standard deviation exceeded 5%. A statistical classification framework was developed to diagnose cytomegalovirus status using the catalog of TCR beta chain sequences. In a later analysis, V and J genes were assigned by comparing TCR nucleotide sequences against IMGT/GENE-DB human TR gene sequences. Using the TCRdist pipeline, a later analysis assigned CDR3 sequences along with most-parsimonious VDJ recombination scenarios. In a later analysis, every TCR beta chain was defined by the combination of its CDR3 amino acid sequence and its V-gene family, and reads without a unique V-gene family were dropped. A later analysis removed several hundred highly shared, low-generation-probability nucleotide sequences to deal with suspected cross-contamination and a sequencing artifact. In a later analysis, a clonal expansion index was calculated for each public chain from normalized within-repertoire ranks of inferred template counts. In a later analysis, generation probabilities were computed with a VDJ recombination model fitted to out-of-frame rearrangements, and the resulting probabilities were checked against IGoR. Hypergeometric tests were used in a later analysis to score TCR-TCR, TCR-HLA and TCR-CMV co-occurrence, with a repertoire-size bias correction applied to the TCR pairs. False discovery rates were estimated in a later analysis by permuting HLA or CMV assignments 20 times. In a later analysis, co-occurring TCRs were grouped using DBSCAN, and TCRdist sequence similarity was added for clustering within HLA-allele-positive subsets. Repertoires with fewer than 30,000 or more than 120,000 public chains, plus five repertoires with anomalous nucleotide sharing, were excluded from co-occurrence clustering. What TCRdb holds here is the immuneACCESS table cut down to in-frame rearrangements. Part of the clones is not present; checked against another copy, under half of the missing clones reflect an unresolved V gene, and the others are unexplained. V, J and clone size were drawn from that table, and D and trimming were deduced from the DNA. The sample table records under 95,000 clones; 6.5% to 8% of these occur just once. Of the sample, about 2% falls within the top ten clones.

Including cysteine and phenylalanine, the CDR3 has 15 amino acids. Here the CDR3 DNA is all that survives: 45 bases in frame from base 1. Via the germline V gene (reference sequence), CDR1 is MNHNY and CDR2 SVGAGI. This TCR was sampled from a man in his fifties or sixties in good health and CMV-seronegative. Material: PBMCs. Recombination connected TRBV6-6 to TRBJ2-6, with TRBD1 as a weak D call on 5 bases. CDR3 region: CASSYGSSGANVLTF. At the DNA level, the sequence is TGTGCCAGCAGTTACGGAAGCTCTGGGGCCAACGTCCTCACTTTC.